The rows below give T cell receptor beta chains drawn from one sample of a study of shared clonotypes between healthy human individuals. Method: immunoSEQ multiplex PCR; TCRdb's copy keeps in-frame clones and lacks some. The data show 2 million to 2.5 million clones, with 95% seen just once and 0.13% held by the top ten. Specimen: naive CD4+ T cells sorted from blood. These receptors all come from a man younger than 30 in good health. Each CDR3 is given with its conserved first and last residue. D genes are given only for firm matches. Some rows mark clone size as missing; the rest say once, few, many or name a class of expanded clone.

J gene,clone size,D gene,V gene,CDR3 DNA,CDR3 protein
TRBJ2-2,NA,TRBD2,TRBV10-3,TGTGCCATCAGGGGAGGACTAGCGGGCGACACCGGGGAGCTGTTTTTT,CAIRGGLAGDTGELFF
TRBJ2-2,NA,TRBD2,TRBV11-3,TGTGCCAGCAGCTTAGGAGCGGGAACGGGCGGGGAGCTGTTCTTT,CASSLGAGTGGELFF
TRBJ2-7,NA,NA,TRBV18,TGTGCCAGCTCCCCCATTGGACCGACAGCCTACGAGCAGTACTTC,CASSPIGPTAYEQYF
TRBJ1-1,few,NA,TRBV30,TGTGCCTGGAGTACGGCGAACACTGAAGCTTTCTTT,CAWSTANTEAFF
TRBJ2-7,NA,TRBD1,TRBV28,TGTGCCAGCAGGGGGGAGGACAGGGGGTCCTACGAGCAGTACTTC,CASRGEDRGSYEQYF
TRBJ2-2,NA,TRBD2,TRBV7-3,TGTGCCAGCAGCTTAACGGGACTAGCGGGGACGAACACCGGGGAGCTGTTTTTT,CASSLTGLAGTNTGELFF
TRBJ1-1,NA,NA,TRBV27,TGTGCCAGCAGTTTGGGGGCAAGGAGCACTGAAGCTTTCTTT,CASSLGARSTEAFF
TRBJ1-1,NA,NA,TRBV10-3,TGTGCCATCAGTGACAGCTACTTCACTGAAGCTTTCTTT,CAISDSYFTEAFF
TRBJ1-6,NA,NA,TRBV19,TGTGCCAGTAGTATGCAGGGGACCAGTTACCCCCTCCACTTT,CASSMQGTSYPLHF
TRBJ1-4,few,NA,TRBV29-1,TGCAGCGTTAGGGCAGGTGCCGTCGAAAAACTGTTTTTT,CSVRAGAVEKLFF
TRBJ2-1,NA,NA,TRBV6-6,TGTGCCAGCAGTTATCTCGTGAGAACCTACAATGAGCAGTTCTTC,CASSYLVRTYNEQFF
TRBJ1-2,NA,TRBD1,TRBV6-6,TGTGCCAGCAACGAACCGGGACAGGGAGTTGGCTACACCTTC,CASNEPGQGVGYTF
TRBJ2-2,NA,TRBD2,TRBV10-1,TGCGCCAGCAGTGAGGCGGCTAGCGGGACCACCGGGGAGCTGTTTTTT,CASSEAASGTTGELFF
TRBJ2-3,NA,TRBD1,TRBV2,TGTGCCAGCAGTCTCGGGACAGGGATTACAGATACGCAGTATTTT,CASSLGTGITDTQYF
TRBJ2-7,NA,NA,TRBV6-6,TGTGCCAGCAGTTCTAGAGTTTACGAGCAGTACTTC,CASSSRVYEQYF
TRBJ2-5,NA,TRBD1,TRBV25-1,TGTGCCAGCAGCCGGGACAGGGTACAAGAGACCCAGTACTTC,CASSRDRVQETQYF
TRBJ1-1,NA,TRBD1,TRBV6-6,TGTGCCAGCACCTGGGGACAGGGAGACACTGAAGCTTTCTTT,CASTWGQGDTEAFF
TRBJ2-1,NA,NA,TRBV2,TGTGCCAGCAGTGAAGCGCGGACCGTCCATGAGCAGTTCTTC,CASSEARTVHEQFF
TRBJ2-2,NA,NA,TRBV25-1,TGTGCCAGCAGTGAATATAAACCCAGCCTCACCGGGGAGCTGTTTTTT,CASSEYKPSLTGELFF
TRBJ2-1,NA,TRBD2,TRBV10-1,TGCGCCAGCAGCCGGACTAGCGGGAGTTACAATGAGCAGTTCTTC,CASSRTSGSYNEQFF
TRBJ1-1,NA,TRBD1,TRBV2,TGTGCCAGCAGCCTCAGACAGGGCCTAAGTGAAGCTTTCTTT,CASSLRQGLSEAFF
TRBJ1-2,NA,NA,TRBV19,TGTGCCAGTAGTATTTCCCAGGGGTATGGCTACACCTTC,CASSISQGYGYTF